A single sample gave rise to the 18 T cell receptor beta chains below, sequenced in a study of blood T cell repertoires in COVID-19. Clones were sequenced by immunoSEQ multiplex PCR, and TCRdb holds only the in-frame ones, with some missing. The sample holds around 300,000 clones; 90% are singletons and the top ten take 6.8%. The sequenced sample consisted of peripheral blood. These receptors came from a woman in her 30s with COVID-19, enrolled during active disease.

The rearrangement joins TRBV5-1 to TRBJ2-2, with a possible D match to TRBD2 (5 bases). Looked up from germline, CDR1 is SGHRS and CDR2 is YFSETQ. The CDR3 extends over 11 amino acids. V was clipped by 4 bases and J by 14 bases, with 12 bases between them. In DNA form, the CDR3 reads TGCGCCAGCAGCCGAGGACTCATACTGTTTTTT. Translation gives CASSRGLILFF.

In DNA form, the CDR3 reads TGTGCCAGCAGCTTTAAACTGCCGTCCTACGAGCAGTACTTC. Its protein product is CASSFKLPSYEQYF. The rearrangement uses TRBV11-3 and TRBJ2-7; D gene ambiguous. The germline V gene encodes CDR1 SGHNT and CDR2 YENEEA. Trimming pared 3 bases from V and 1 base from J, leaving 10 bases between. The CDR3 covers 14 residues.

The rearrangement uses TRBV7-9 and TRBJ1-4, with D perhaps TRBD1 (5 bases). The V gene lost 2 bases and the J gene lost 6 bases, with 16 bases spanning the gap. CDR1 SEHNR and CDR2 FQNEAQ come from the germline V gene (reference sequence). The CDR3 is 16 residues long. The DNA for the CDR3 is TGTGCCAGCAGCTTATGGGGCGGTAAAGGGGATGAAAAACTGTTTTTT. It specifies CASSLWGGKGDEKLFF.

The rearrangement links TRBV4-2 to TRBJ2-7; D perhaps matches TRBD2 (6 bases). The germline V gene has CDR1 LGHNA and CDR2 YNFKEQ. This CDR3 spans 15 amino acids. The V and J ends lost 0 bases and 5 bases respectively, with 14 bases between them. The CDR3: CASSQDLLGLNEQYF. In DNA, the CDR3 is TGTGCCAGCAGCCAAGACCTGTTGGGACTTAACGAGCAGTACTTC.

This rearrangement joins TRBV5-5 to TRBJ1-2; D remains ambiguous. The V end lost 1 base, the J end lost 5 bases, and 9 bases lay between the germline ends. The germline gives CDR1 SGHKS, CDR2 YYEKEE (reference sequence). The CDR3 covers 13 residues. The CDR3 sequence: CASSLYPEYGYTF. The CDR3 DNA is TGTGCCAGCAGCTTGTATCCCGAGTATGGCTACACCTTC.

The genes are TRBV7-9 and TRBJ2-3; the D gene is possibly TRBD2 (6 bases). V shed 5 bases and J shed 6 bases, with 15 bases lying between them. Germline lookup yields CDR1 SEHNR and CDR2 FQNEAQ (reference sequence). The CDR3 contains 14 residues. CDR3 nucleotides: TGTGCCAGCAGCGGGGACTTGATCAGGGATACGCAGTATTTT. It is translated as CASSGDLIRDTQYF.

The chain joins TRBV28 to TRBJ1-2; the D gene is possibly TRBD1 (6 bases). Germline V gene lookup returns CDR1 MDHEN and CDR2 SYDVKM. Trimming took off 3 bases at V and 6 bases at J, with 14 bases between the two ends. CDR3 length: 14 residues. The CDR3 sequence is CASSFNRALNGYTF. The CDR3 DNA is TGTGCCAGCAGTTTTAACAGGGCTTTAAATGGCTACACCTTC.

This chain connects TRBV28 to TRBJ2-7; 12 nucleotides line up with TRBD2. The CDR3 extends over 18 amino acids. The V segment lost 3 bases and the J segment 2 bases; nucleotides outside the gene matches: 11. CDR1 MDHEN and CDR2 SYDVKM come from the germline V gene. In DNA, the CDR3 is TGTGCCAGCAGTTTTATGCTAGCGGGAGGGCCGGTCCCCTACGAGCAGTACTTC. Protein sequence: CASSFMLAGGPVPYEQYF. Looking up the rest from reference TRBV28 and TRBJ2-7 gives the full variable domain: DVKVTQSSRYLVKRTGEKVFLECVQDMDHENMFWYRQDPGLGLRLIYFSYDVKMKEKGDIPEGYSVSREKKERFSLILESASTNQTSMYLCASSFMLAGGPVPYEQYFGPGTRLTVT.

This clone appeared a single time. Different DNA sequences within this sample yield the same CDR3. The chain recombines TRBV9 with TRBJ1-1; D is unclear. V was clipped by 0 bases and J by 1 base, with 4 bases between them. Germline assignment: CDR1 SGDLS and CDR2 YYNGEE. The CDR3 spans 13 residues. CDR3 in DNA: TGTGCCAGCAGCGTAGCTAGGAACACTGAAGCTTTCTTT. The encoded protein is CASSVARNTEAFF.

The chain carries TRBV27 and TRBJ1-6; 8 nucleotides agree with TRBD1. The V gene end was trimmed by 6 bases and the J gene end by 8 bases; junction bases not matched to a gene: 6. Germline CDR1 and CDR2: MNHEY and SMNVEV (reference sequence). This CDR3 contains 14 residues. The CDR3 DNA reads as TGTGCCAGCAGAACCGGGACAGGACATTCACCCCTCCACTTT. It yields the protein CASRTGTGHSPLHF.

This clone came up a few times. This chain uses TRBV3-1 (or the pseudogene TRBV3-2) with TRBJ1-3, with 7 bases lining up with TRBD1. The germline V gene has CDR1 LGHDT and CDR2 YNNKEL (reference sequence). Trimming cost V 4 bases and J 0 bases; bases outside gene matches: 3. This CDR3 comprises 15 residues. For the CDR3, the DNA is TGTGCCAGCAGCCGAGGGACAGTCTCTGGAAACACCATATATTTT. Encoded protein: CASSRGTVSGNTIYF.

This rearrangement joins TRBV2 to TRBJ1-4; D perhaps matches TRBD1 (5 bases). Germline V gene lookup returns CDR1 SNHLY and CDR2 FYNNEI. This CDR3 comprises 14 residues. V was trimmed by 5 bases and J by 7 bases, leaving 14 bases between them. CDR3 DNA sequence: TGTGCCAGCAGTCCCAGGGTTATAATTGAAAAACTGTTTTTT. Amino acids: CASSPRVIIEKLFF.

The genes are TRBV6-5 and TRBJ1-1, with D unresolved. V lost 6 bases and J 2 bases, leaving 13 bases between the germline ends. Germline CDR1 reads MNHEY; CDR2 reads SVGAGI. The CDR3 has 14 amino acids. This chain's CDR3 is CASRGGMDNTEAFF. The DNA for the CDR3 is TGTGCCAGCAGAGGAGGGATGGACAACACTGAAGCTTTCTTT.

The chain recombines TRBV12-5 with TRBJ2-1, with 8 bases fitting TRBD2. The CDR3 loop spans 15 amino acids. From germline, CDR1 is LGHNT and CDR2 FRNRAP. Losses at the gene ends were 1 base for V and 1 base for J; bases not matched to a gene: 0. The CDR3, as DNA: TGTGCTAGTGGTTTGGGCGGGAGGTCCTACAATGAGCAGTTCTTC. Its translation is CASGLGGRSYNEQFF. The full variable domain, its missing parts supplied by reference TRBV12-5 and TRBJ2-1, is DARVTQTPRHKVTEMGQEVTMRCQPILGHNTVFWYRQTMMQGLELLAYFRNRAPLDDSGMPKDRFSAEMPDATLATLKIQPSEPRDSAVYFCASGLGGRSYNEQFFGPGTRLTVL.

The J gene is TRBJ2-7, the V gene TRBV2; D is uncertain. Germline values: CDR1 SNHLY, CDR2 FYNNEI. The CDR3 runs 15 residues. V lost 5 bases and J 0 bases, leaving 14 bases between the germline ends. CDR3 DNA: TGTGCCAGCAGTCGGGTCAGCGCCCGCTCCTACGAGCAGTACTTC. This gives the protein CASSRVSARSYEQYF.

The rearrangement uses TRBV11-1 and TRBJ2-2; D not certain. This CDR3 comprises 13 residues. V lost 0 bases and J 8 bases, leaving 7 bases between the germline ends. Germline CDR1 reads SGHAT; CDR2 reads FQDESV (reference sequence). The DNA for the CDR3 is TGTGCCAGCAGCTTAGCATCCGGGGGGGAGCTGTTTTTT. Its translation: CASSLASGGELFF.

The rearrangement links TRBV10-3 to TRBJ2-3, with D tentatively TRBD2 (7 bases). The V and J ends lost 0 bases and 4 bases respectively, with 14 bases between them. There are 16 residues in the CDR3. Germline CDR1 reads ENHRY; CDR2 reads SYGVKD. The CDR3 loop reads CAISESVGGGPDTQYF. The CDR3 nucleotides are TGTGCCATCAGTGAGTCGGTGGGGGGGGGCCCAGATACGCAGTATTTT.

This sequence joins TRBV19 and TRBJ2-7, with TRBD1 matching 7 bases. The germline CDR1 and CDR2 sequences are LNHDA and SQIVND (reference sequence). This CDR3 contains 15 residues. The J segment lost 2 bases and the V segment lost 5 bases, leaving 9 bases of the junction unmatched. The chain's CDR3 is CASSPWGQPTYEQYF. DNA of the CDR3: TGTGCCAGTAGTCCATGGGGACAGCCTACCTACGAGCAGTACTTC.